Sequencing of this T cell receptor (beta chain) was carried out in a study of T cell responses to AZD1222 COVID-19 vaccine. V gave up 8 bases and J gave up 2 bases; unmatched junction bases: 4. The length of the CDR3 is 15 residues. The germline CDR1 and CDR2 sequences are MDHEN and SYDVKM. Study results and caveats: Dominant CD4 TCR responses targeted spike regions 160-218 and 743-854.

On this clone itself: Its specificity is not known.

Sequenced by immunoSEQ multiplex PCR; TCRdb stores in-frame clones only, minus some. The sample consists of about 110,000 clones, around 89% of them appearing once. Sequencing was performed on peripheral blood, taken on day 0 of AZD1222 vaccination. This sequence joins TRBV28 and TRBJ2-3; 13 nucleotides align to TRBD2. The TCR originated in an adult in good health. The CDR3 here is CASGLAGDLTDTQYF. CDR3 nucleotide sequence: TGTGCCAGCGGACTAGCGGGAGACCTCACAGATACGCAGTATTTT.